The source of this TCR beta chain is a study of beta chain features in type 1 diabetes (dated by TCRdb to between 2018 and 2020). For the wider study: Mean age, gender distribution, total cell number and subset yield did not differ between patients and healthy donors. In the study, recently diagnosed type 1 diabetes patients and matched healthy donors were compared on the TCRB repertoires of their sorted circulating CD4+ T cell subsets. Across all samples, 90 million to 130 million sorted cells were examined, and cell number per subset correlated strongly with RNA yield. Whereas all 30 or so donors provided naive and central memory subsets, regulatory and stem cell-like memory subsets were isolated from just 8 patients and about 8 healthy donors. Here is what the overall study found, with its caveats: In all four CD4+ subsets, TCRB CDR3 length was moderately but significantly shorter in type 1 diabetes patients. Fewer insertions and more nucleotide deletions at VDJ recombination sites were observed in patients with type 1 diabetes, implying thymic rearrangement abnormalities. Because cDNA was sequenced instead of genomic DNA, activated cells with high expression could be over-represented, although the groups did not differ in activation or CD3 levels. The naive, central memory and regulatory TCRB repertoires appeared to resemble one another more closely among patients than among healthy donors. PCR might favor shorter templates, but patient and control samples were amplified and corrected together, so any skew would affect both groups equally. Because the HLA sub-analyses included only small numbers of individuals, any influence of HLA type on TCRB rearrangement was left unresolved.

From the cysteine through the phenylalanine, the CDR3 covers 17 amino acids. The only DNA kept is the CDR3, 51 bases in frame from the first base. The germline V end is reduced by 1 base and the J end by 6 bases; junction bases left unmatched: 8. CDR1 and CDR2 were assigned from the germline V gene as MGHRA and YSYEKL. From each donor, a single peripheral blood sample of roughly 0.11 L on average was drawn into heparinised tubes. Naive, central memory, regulatory and stem cell-like memory CD4+ T cells were sorted on a BD FACSAria II using a panel including CD45RO, CCR7, CD25, CD127, CD95 and CD27. Purity was above 95% for every sorted population. PBMCs were isolated right away by Lymphoprep density gradient centrifugation and were stained directly, without culture. Samples were stained and sorted in pairs, with one healthy donor and one patient per experiment, so that batch effects were minimized.

The High Capacity cDNA Reverse Transcription Kit was used to reverse transcribe all of the isolated RNA, meaning that expressed TCRB transcripts were what got sequenced. Deep immunoSEQ sequencing was performed on naive, central memory and regulatory T cell samples, with an average of roughly 3.6 million total reads per sample. After sorted cells were lysed in RLT buffer, RNA was extracted with DNase-treated RNeasy Micro or Mini kits, with the choice depending on cell number. To prevent cross-contamination, every cell subset was processed on its own, while patient and healthy donor samples were processed together. Using the immunoSEQ multiplex PCR, TCRB sequences were amplified from cDNA into 87-bp fragments spanning the CDR3 region. The amplicons were sequenced using the Illumina HiSeq platform. On the authors' methods: PCR bias was corrected computationally using synthetic template baselines, and reads within Hamming distance 2 were collapsed, with unmergeable singletons discarded. Reads were aligned to IMGT to assign V, D and J genes, CDR3 length, and insertions or deletions at six rearrangement sites. Within each subset, clonotype counts were normalized to sorted cell number, and only after that were true diversity and Gini coefficients computed with the tcR R package. The overlap coefficient, calculated on TCRB nucleotide sequences, was used to quantify repertoire sharing. As a proxy for the pre-selection repertoire, out-of-frame TCRB sequences from naive cells were analyzed. Here the immuneACCESS table is served through TCRdb, limited to in-frame sequences with V and J called. Missing clones are a known gap in these copies; in checked studies unresolved V genes cover under half, and the rest lacks a known reason. V, J and clone size are those of that table, while D and trimming were read from the DNA. This sample lists around 260,000 clones; around 24% were detected once. Of the sample, approximately 0.011% is held by the ten largest clones.

This clone was detected a few times. Its antigen is still unknown. Base qualities are not recorded, but no much larger clone differs from it by a single base. The chain is made from TRBV4-1 and TRBJ2-3; 12 middle bases align to TRBD2. This receptor was taken from a woman in her thirties with type 1 diabetes. Sequences were obtained from naive CD4+ T cells from blood. What the cell subset or site label conveys for this sample: true naive CD4+ T cells. The CDR3 region: CASSQGSSGRAGDTQYF. The nucleotides read TGCGCCAGCAGCCAAGGGTCTAGCGGGAGGGCCGGGGATACGCAGTATTTT.